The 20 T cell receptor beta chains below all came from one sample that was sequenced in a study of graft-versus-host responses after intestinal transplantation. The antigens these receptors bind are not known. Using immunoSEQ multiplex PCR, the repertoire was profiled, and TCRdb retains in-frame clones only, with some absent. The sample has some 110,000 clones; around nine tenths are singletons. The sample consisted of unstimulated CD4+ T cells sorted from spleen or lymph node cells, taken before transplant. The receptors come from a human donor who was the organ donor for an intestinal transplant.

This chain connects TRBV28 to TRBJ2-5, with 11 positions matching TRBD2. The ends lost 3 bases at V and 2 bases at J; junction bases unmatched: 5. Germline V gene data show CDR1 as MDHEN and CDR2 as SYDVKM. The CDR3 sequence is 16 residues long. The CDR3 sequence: CASSFFVAGGQETQYF. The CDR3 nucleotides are TGTGCCAGCAGTTTTTTCGTAGCGGGAGGGCAAGAGACCCAGTACTTC.

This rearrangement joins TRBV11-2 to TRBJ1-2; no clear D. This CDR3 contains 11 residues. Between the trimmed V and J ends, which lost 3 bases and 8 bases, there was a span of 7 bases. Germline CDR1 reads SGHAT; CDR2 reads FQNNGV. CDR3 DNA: TGTGCCAGCAGCTTGTACGACGGCTACACCTTC. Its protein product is CASSLYDGYTF.

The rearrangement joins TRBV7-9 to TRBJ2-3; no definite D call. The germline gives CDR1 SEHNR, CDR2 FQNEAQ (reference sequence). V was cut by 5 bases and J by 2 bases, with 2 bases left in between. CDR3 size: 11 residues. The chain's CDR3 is CASSHTDTQYF. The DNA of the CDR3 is TGTGCCAGCAGCCACACAGATACGCAGTATTTT. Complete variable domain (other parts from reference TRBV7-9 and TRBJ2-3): DTGVSQNPRHKITKRGQNVTFRCDPISEHNRLYWYRQTLGQGPEFLTYFQNEAQLEKSRLLSDRFSAERPKGSFSTLEIQRTEQGDSAMYLCASSHTDTQYFGPGTRLTVL.

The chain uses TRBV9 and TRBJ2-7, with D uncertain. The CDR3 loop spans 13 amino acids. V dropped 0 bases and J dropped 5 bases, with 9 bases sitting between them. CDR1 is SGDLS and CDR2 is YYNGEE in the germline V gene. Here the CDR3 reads CASSVDEVHEQYF. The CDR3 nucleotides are TGTGCCAGCAGCGTAGATGAAGTCCACGAGCAGTACTTC.

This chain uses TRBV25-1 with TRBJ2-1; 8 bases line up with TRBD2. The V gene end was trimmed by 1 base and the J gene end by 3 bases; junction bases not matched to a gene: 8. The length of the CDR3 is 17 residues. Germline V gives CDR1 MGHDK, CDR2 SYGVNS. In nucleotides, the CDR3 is TGTGCCAGCAGTGAATTCGGACTAGCCTCCCTCTACAATGAGCAGTTCTTC. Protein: CASSEFGLASLYNEQFF.

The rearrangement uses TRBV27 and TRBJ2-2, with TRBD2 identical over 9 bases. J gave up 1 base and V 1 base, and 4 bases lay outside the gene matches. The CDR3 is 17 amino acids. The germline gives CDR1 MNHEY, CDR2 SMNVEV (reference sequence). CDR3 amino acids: CASSLFSSGVNTGELFF. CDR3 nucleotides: TGTGCCAGCAGTTTATTTTCTAGCGGGGTGAACACCGGGGAGCTGTTTTTT.

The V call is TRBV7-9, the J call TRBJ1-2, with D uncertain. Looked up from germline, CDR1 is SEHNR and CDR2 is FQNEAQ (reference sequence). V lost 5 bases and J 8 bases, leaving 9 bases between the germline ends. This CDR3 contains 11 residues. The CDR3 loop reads CASSDPGGYTF. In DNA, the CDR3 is TGTGCCAGCAGCGATCCCGGGGGCTACACCTTC.

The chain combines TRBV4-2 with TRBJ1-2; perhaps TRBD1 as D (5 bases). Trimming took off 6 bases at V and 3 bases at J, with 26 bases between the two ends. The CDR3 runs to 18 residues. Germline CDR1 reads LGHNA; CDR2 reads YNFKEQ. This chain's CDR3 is CASSRFLGGDKKDYGYTF. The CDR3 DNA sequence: TGTGCCAGCAGTAGGTTTTTGGGAGGGGATAAAAAAGACTATGGCTACACCTTC.

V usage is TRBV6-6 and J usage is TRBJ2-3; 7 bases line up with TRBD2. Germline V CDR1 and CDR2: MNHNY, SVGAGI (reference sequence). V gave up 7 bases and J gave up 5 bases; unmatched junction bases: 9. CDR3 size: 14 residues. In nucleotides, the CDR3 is TGTGCCAGCATCACTGGGAGGGGCGTAGATACGCAGTATTTT. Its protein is CASITGRGVDTQYF.

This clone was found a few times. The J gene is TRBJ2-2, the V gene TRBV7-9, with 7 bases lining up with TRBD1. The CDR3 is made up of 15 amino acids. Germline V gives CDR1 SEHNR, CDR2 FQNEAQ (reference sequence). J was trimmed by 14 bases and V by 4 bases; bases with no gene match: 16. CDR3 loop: CASSSTDRPLKVLFF. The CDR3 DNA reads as TGTGCCAGCAGCTCCACGGACAGGCCGTTAAAAGTACTGTTTTTT.

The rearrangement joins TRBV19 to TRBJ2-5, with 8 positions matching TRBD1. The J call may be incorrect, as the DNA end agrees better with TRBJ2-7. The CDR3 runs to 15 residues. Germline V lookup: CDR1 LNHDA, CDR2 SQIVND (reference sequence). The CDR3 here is CASSARDRPSYEQYF. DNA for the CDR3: TGTGCCAGTAGTGCACGGGACAGGCCCTCCTACGAGCAGTACTTC.

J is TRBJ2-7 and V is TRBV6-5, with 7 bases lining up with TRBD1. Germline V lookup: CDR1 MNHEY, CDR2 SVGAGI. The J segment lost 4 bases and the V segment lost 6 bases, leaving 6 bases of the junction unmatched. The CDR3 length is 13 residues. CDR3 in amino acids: CASRETGTYEQYF. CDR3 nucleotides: TGTGCCAGCAGGGAGACAGGGACGTACGAGCAGTACTTC.

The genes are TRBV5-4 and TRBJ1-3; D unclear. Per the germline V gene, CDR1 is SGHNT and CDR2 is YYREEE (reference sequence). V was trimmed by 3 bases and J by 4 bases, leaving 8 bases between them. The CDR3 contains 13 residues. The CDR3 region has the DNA TGTGCCAGCAGCTATGAGTCCGGAAACACCATATATTTT. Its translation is CASSYESGNTIYF.

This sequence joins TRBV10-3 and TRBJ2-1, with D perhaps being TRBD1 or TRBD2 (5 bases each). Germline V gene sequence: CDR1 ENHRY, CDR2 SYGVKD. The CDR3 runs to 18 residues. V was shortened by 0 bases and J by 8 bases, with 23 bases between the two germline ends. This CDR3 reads CAISESGKGAGRRDEQFF. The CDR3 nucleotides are TGTGCCATCAGTGAGTCGGGGAAAGGGGCCGGTAGGCGGGATGAGCAGTTCTTC.

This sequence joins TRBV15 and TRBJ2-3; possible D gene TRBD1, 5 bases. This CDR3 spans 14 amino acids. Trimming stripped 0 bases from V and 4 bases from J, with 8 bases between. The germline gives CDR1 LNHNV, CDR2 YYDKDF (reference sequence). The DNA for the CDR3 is TGTGCCACCAGCAGAGATTTCAGGGCAGATACGCAGTATTTT. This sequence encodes CATSRDFRADTQYF.

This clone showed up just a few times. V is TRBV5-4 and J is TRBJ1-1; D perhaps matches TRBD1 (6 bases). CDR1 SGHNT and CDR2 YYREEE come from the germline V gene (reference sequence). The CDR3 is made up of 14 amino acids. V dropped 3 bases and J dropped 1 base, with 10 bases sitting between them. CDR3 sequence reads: CASSSPTGNTEAFF. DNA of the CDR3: TGTGCCAGCAGCTCTCCGACAGGGAACACTGAAGCTTTCTTT.

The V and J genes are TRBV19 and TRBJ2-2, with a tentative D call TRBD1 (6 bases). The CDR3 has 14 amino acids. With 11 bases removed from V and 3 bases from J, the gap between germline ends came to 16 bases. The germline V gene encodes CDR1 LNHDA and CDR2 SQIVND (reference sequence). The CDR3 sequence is CALQRGLDTGELFF. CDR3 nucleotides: TGTGCCCTCCAAAGGGGGTTGGACACCGGGGAGCTGTTTTTT.

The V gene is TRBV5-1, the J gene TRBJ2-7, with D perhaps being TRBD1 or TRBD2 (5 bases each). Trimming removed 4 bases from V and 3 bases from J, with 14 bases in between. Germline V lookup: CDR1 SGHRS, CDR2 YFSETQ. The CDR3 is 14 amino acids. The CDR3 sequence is CASSLERGNYEQYF. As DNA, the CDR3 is TGCGCCAGCAGCCTAGAACGGGGCAACTACGAGCAGTACTTC.

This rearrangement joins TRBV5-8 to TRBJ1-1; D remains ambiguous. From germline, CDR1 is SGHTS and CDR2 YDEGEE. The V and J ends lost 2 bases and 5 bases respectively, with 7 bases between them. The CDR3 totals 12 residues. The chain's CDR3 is CASSFTRTEAFF. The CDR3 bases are TGTGCCAGCAGCTTTACGCGGACTGAAGCTTTCTTT.

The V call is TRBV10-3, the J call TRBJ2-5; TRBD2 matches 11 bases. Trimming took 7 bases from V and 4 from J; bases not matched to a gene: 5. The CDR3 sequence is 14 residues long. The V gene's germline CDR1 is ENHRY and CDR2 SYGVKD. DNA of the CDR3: TGTGCCATCATCCCTAGCGGGAGGAGAGAGACCCAGTACTTC. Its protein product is CAIIPSGRRETQYF.